This is a list of T cell receptor beta chains from one sample in a study of cytomegalovirus exposure and HLA in healthy donors. The table came from immunoSEQ multiplex PCR; TCRdb's copy has only in-frame clones and leaves some out. Of about 160,000 clones in the sample, approximately 88% were seen once. The sequenced material came from PBMCs. These receptor sequences come from a man aged 25-40 years in good health and CMV-seronegative. The conserved cysteine and the conserved F or W are not part of the CDR3 here.

v_gene: TRBV23-1
j_gene: TRBJ1-4
len: 15
CDR3aa: ASSQPYRVVGNEKLF

v_gene: TRBV11-3
j_gene: TRBJ2-7
len: 11
CDR3aa: ASSLDLFYEQY

v_gene: TRBV2
j_gene: TRBJ2-7
len: 12
CDR3aa: ASSDGGGAYEQY

v_gene: TRBV2
j_gene: TRBJ2-3
len: 10
CDR3aa: ASTRSEDTQY

v_gene: TRBV18
j_gene: TRBJ2-1
len: 11
CDR3aa: ASSHRGYNEQF

v_gene: TRBV23-1
j_gene: TRBJ2-1
len: 13
CDR3aa: ASSYDRGLYNEQF

v_gene: TRBV5-1
j_gene: TRBJ2-3
len: 13
CDR3aa: ASSRDGTMGDTQY

v_gene: TRBV27
j_gene: TRBJ2-1
len: 13
CDR3aa: ASSMRQGWDNEQF

v_gene: TRBV7-3
j_gene: TRBJ2-1
len: 13
CDR3aa: ASSLNRGEYNEQF

v_gene: TRBV7-2
j_gene: TRBJ1-1
len: 13
CDR3aa: ASSLVGMGGTEAF

v_gene: TRBV5-1
j_gene: TRBJ2-1
len: 13
CDR3aa: ASMAGEVSYNEQF

v_gene: TRBV7-9
j_gene: TRBJ2-7
len: 12
CDR3aa: ASSFSNRGYEQY

v_gene: TRBV7-2
j_gene: TRBJ2-4
len: 16
CDR3aa: ASSLLGQGALAKNIQY

v_gene: TRBV6-1
j_gene: TRBJ2-3
len: 15
CDR3aa: ASSVGRGGVGTDTQY

v_gene: TRBV19
j_gene: TRBJ2-7
len: 12
CDR3aa: ASSRVAGAYEQY

v_gene: TRBV2
j_gene: TRBJ2-5
len: 11
CDR3aa: ASNGVREETQY

v_gene: TRBV5-1
j_gene: TRBJ1-2
len: 14
CDR3aa: ASSPHTDFFNYGYT

v_gene: TRBV9
j_gene: TRBJ1-2
len: 15
CDR3aa: ASSVAPGTGIIDGYT

v_gene: TRBV5-4
j_gene: TRBJ1-3
len: 12
CDR3aa: ASREGISGNTIY

v_gene: TRBV7-8
j_gene: TRBJ2-5
len: 12
CDR3aa: ASSLGATQETQY

v_gene: TRBV11-2
j_gene: TRBJ2-1
len: 13
CDR3aa: ASSLYSGGINEQF

v_gene: TRBV27
j_gene: TRBJ1-4
len: 13
CDR3aa: ASSLQTGGGEKLF

v_gene: TRBV11-3
j_gene: TRBJ2-3
len: 13
CDR3aa: ASSLVAGGTDTQY

v_gene: TRBV11-3
j_gene: TRBJ1-1
len: 12
CDR3aa: ASSLSGISTEAF

v_gene: TRBV30
j_gene: TRBJ2-2
len: 14
CDR3aa: AWSVLAGKSAGELF

v_gene: TRBV5-1
j_gene: TRBJ2-2
len: 13
CDR3aa: ASSSPGGNTGELF

v_gene: TRBV4-1
j_gene: TRBJ2-1
len: 14
CDR3aa: ASSQLLGTGVSEQF

v_gene: TRBV5-4
j_gene: TRBJ2-5
len: 11
CDR3aa: ASSSPQGETQY

v_gene: TRBV28
j_gene: TRBJ2-7
len: 11
CDR3aa: ASRILISTEQY

v_gene: TRBV5-1
j_gene: TRBJ2-2
len: 12
CDR3aa: ASSLQGDTGELF